Each of the 17 T cell receptor beta chains below was sequenced from the same sample in a study of T cell responses to AZD1222 COVID-19 vaccine. The table came from immunoSEQ multiplex PCR; TCRdb's copy has only in-frame clones and leaves some out. The sample has under 150,000 clones, approximately 88% seen once. The specimen was peripheral blood, collected on day 0 of AZD1222 vaccination. The receptors derive from an adult in good health.

The J gene is TRBJ2-5, the V gene TRBV20-1, with D maybe TRBD2 (5 bases). The ends were cut back, 3 bases at V and 1 base at J, with 12 bases in the middle. Per the germline V gene, CDR1 is DFQATT and CDR2 is SNEGSKA (reference sequence). The CDR3 is made up of 14 amino acids. The CDR3 here is CSASPAVVQETQYF. The CDR3 DNA reads TGCAGTGCTAGTCCAGCGGTGGTCCAAGAGACCCAGTACTTC.

This clone rates as medium-sized (0.01 to 0.1%). This chain connects TRBV6-1 to TRBJ1-5; maybe TRBD1 (5 bases). Germline V gene data show CDR1 as MNHNS and CDR2 as SASEGT. The CDR3 loop spans 15 amino acids. V dropped 2 bases and J dropped 0 bases, with 8 bases sitting between them. Written as DNA, the CDR3 is TGTGCCAGCAGTGAACCAGGGATTAGCAATCAGCCCCAGCATTTT. Residues: CASSEPGISNQPQHF.

This clone was detected once. The chain is built from TRBV12-5 and TRBJ2-5; tentatively, D is TRBD2 (7 bases). The germline CDR1 and CDR2 sequences are LGHNT and FRNRAP. CDR3 length equals 14 residues. Trimming cost V 6 bases and J 2 bases, with 13 bases left between them. The CDR3 sequence: CASGEGRGQETQYF. CDR3 sequence (DNA): TGTGCTAGTGGGGAGGGGAGGGGGCAAGAGACCCAGTACTTC. The whole variable domain, filled in from reference TRBV12-5 and TRBJ2-5, reads DARVTQTPRHKVTEMGQEVTMRCQPILGHNTVFWYRQTMMQGLELLAYFRNRAPLDDSGMPKDRFSAEMPDATLATLKIQPSEPRDSAVYFCASGEGRGQETQYFGPGTRLLVL.

The J gene is TRBJ2-5, the V gene TRBV4-1; 8 nucleotides match TRBD2. The germline CDR1 and CDR2 sequences are MGHRA and YSYEKL. V gave up 4 bases and J gave up 13 bases; unmatched junction bases: 11. The CDR3 loop spans 13 amino acids. The CDR3 spells CASSLIPGGPSYF. CDR3 in DNA: TGCGCCAGCAGCCTCATACCGGGGGGGCCTTCGTACTTC.

In its sample, this clone was seen once. V is TRBV3-1 (or the pseudogene TRBV3-2) and J is TRBJ1-4, with TRBD1 matching over 7 bases. This CDR3 is built from 15 residues. Germline V gene lookup returns CDR1 LGHDT and CDR2 YNNKEL (reference sequence). V dropped 1 base and J dropped 8; count of bases not matched to a gene: 7. CDR3 DNA: TGTGCCAGCAGCCAAGCGGGCCTCAGGGGGGAAAAACTGTTTTTT. Amino acid sequence: CASSQAGLRGEKLFF.

The chain employs TRBV2 and TRBJ1-1, with D possibly TRBD1 on 6 matching bases. Germline V gives CDR1 SNHLY, CDR2 FYNNEI. This CDR3 region has 13 residues. The V gene lost 8 bases and the J gene lost 3 bases, with 13 bases spanning the gap. CDR3 sequence reads: CASGPGAYTEAFF. The CDR3 nucleotides read TGTGCCAGCGGTCCAGGGGCTTACACTGAAGCTTTCTTT. The whole variable domain, remainder taken from reference TRBV2 and TRBJ1-1, is EPEVTQTPSHQVTQMGQEVILRCVPISNHLYFYWYRQILGQKVEFLVSFYNNEISEKSEIFDDQFSVERPDGSNFTLKIRSTKLEDSAMYFCASGPGAYTEAFFGQGTRLTVV.

The chain combines TRBV9 with TRBJ2-2, with D tentatively TRBD1 (6 bases). Germline CDR1 is SGDLS and CDR2 is YYNGEE. The CDR3 loop spans 16 amino acids. With 6 bases removed from V and 1 base from J, the gap between germline ends came to 16 bases. As DNA, the CDR3 is TGTGCCAGCAAGGCCCAGGGGTCTGGGAACACCGGGGAGCTGTTTTTT. Protein product: CASKAQGSGNTGELFF.

The chain uses TRBV5-1 and TRBJ2-7, with 7 bases fitting TRBD1. V lost 2 bases to trimming and J lost 2 bases; unmatched junction nucleotides: 4. The CDR3 is 14 residues long. Germline CDR1 reads SGHRS; CDR2 reads YFSETQ. In DNA, the CDR3 is TGCGCCAGCAGCTTCGGACAGGCGACCTACGAGCAGTACTTC. This sequence encodes CASSFGQATYEQYF.

The genes are TRBV7-3 and TRBJ2-1, with D perhaps matching TRBD2 (6 bases). In germline, CDR1 is SGHTA, CDR2 FQGTGA. Trimming removed 8 bases from V and 5 bases from J, with 19 bases in between. The CDR3 spans 15 residues. The CDR3 region has the DNA TGTGCCAGCGGAAGGGACTCCCAGTCCCACAATGAGCAGTTCTTC. This gives the protein CASGRDSQSHNEQFF. Variable domain in full (rest from reference TRBV7-3 and TRBJ2-1): GAGVSQTPSNKVTEKGKYVELRCDPISGHTALYWYRQSLGQGPEFLIYFQGTGAADDSGLPNDRFFAVRPEGSVSTLKIQRTERGDSAVYLCASGRDSQSHNEQFFGPGTRLTVL.

V gene TRBV2 combines with J gene TRBJ2-7; D unclear. Germline V lookup: CDR1 SNHLY, CDR2 FYNNEI. V gave up 6 bases and J gave up 0 bases, with 12 bases separating them. This CDR3 has 14 amino acids. The CDR3 DNA reads as TGTGCCAGCAGGGGGAACCTCCTCTCCTACGAGCAGTACTTC. This sequence encodes CASRGNLLSYEQYF.

The rearrangement links TRBV15 to TRBJ1-5; D is unresolved. The CDR3 contains 15 residues. V lost 8 bases and J 2 bases, leaving 16 bases between the germline ends. The germline CDR1 and CDR2 sequences are LNHNV and YYDKDF (reference sequence). Written as DNA, the CDR3 is TGTGCCACCCAGCTCCGAGCAGTTGGCAATCAGCCCCAGCATTTT. Amino acids: CATQLRAVGNQPQHF.

The rearrangement joins TRBV28 to TRBJ2-4; D is unclear. Trimming removed 6 bases from V and 6 bases from J, with 15 bases in between. The CDR3 is made up of 14 amino acids. Germline values: CDR1 MDHEN, CDR2 SYDVKM. CDR3 sequence reads: CASSSQFGVNIQYF. CDR3 nucleotides: TGTGCCAGCAGCTCGCAATTCGGTGTAAACATTCAGTACTTC.

The V and J genes are TRBV12-3 or TRBV12-4 and TRBJ1-1, with D maybe TRBD1 (6 bases). This CDR3 has 12 amino acids. V lost 3 bases to trimming and J lost 8 bases, with 10 bases between them. CDR3 nucleotides: TGTGCCAGCAGTTTGAGGGGGGTAGAAGCTTTCTTT. This sequence encodes CASSLRGVEAFF.

The chain joins TRBV7-2 to TRBJ2-5; the match to TRBD2 covers 8 bases. Trimming took 5 bases from V and 4 from J; bases not matched to a gene: 9. This CDR3 has 15 amino acids. Germline V gene sequence: CDR1 SGHTA, CDR2 FQGNSA. CDR3 sequence (DNA): TGTGCCAGCAGCACCCGGGGGGGCCGATCAGAGACCCAGTACTTC. Its translation is CASSTRGGRSETQYF.

This clone came up a few times. The rearrangement uses TRBV7-2 and TRBJ1-2, with a weak D call TRBD1 (5 bases). The CDR3 length is 17 residues. With 5 bases removed from V and 4 bases from J, the gap between germline ends came to 23 bases. Germline V gives CDR1 SGHTA, CDR2 FQGNSA. The CDR3 nucleotides read TGTGCCAGCAGCCCTCAGGGTCGGCAGCTTCTTTCCTATGGCTACACCTTC. Translating it yields CASSPQGRQLLSYGYTF.

This chain connects TRBV19 to TRBJ1-1, with 7 bases that match TRBD1. V shed 7 bases and J 6 bases; nucleotides not matched to a gene: 14. Germline lookup yields CDR1 LNHDA and CDR2 SQIVND (reference sequence). This CDR3 has 15 residues. Written as DNA, the CDR3 is TGTGCCAGTATAATGACAGGGCTGGTCTCGGCTGAAGCTTTCTTT. Its protein is CASIMTGLVSAEAFF.

The chain uses TRBV27 and TRBJ1-5, with TRBD1 matching over 9 bases. Germline values: CDR1 MNHEY, CDR2 SMNVEV (reference sequence). The CDR3 extends over 15 amino acids. Losses at the gene ends were 0 bases for V and 5 bases for J; bases not matched to a gene: 2. The CDR3 DNA reads as TGTGCCAGCAGTTTATCGGGGACAGGGCATCAGCCCCAGCATTTT. This gives the protein CASSLSGTGHQPQHF.